Each of the 3 T cell receptor beta chains below was sequenced from the same sample in a study of T cell repertoires in cytomegalovirus infection. A single record per CDR3 protein comes from TCRdb applying MiXCR to the reads. The profile shows about 360,000 distinct CDR3 sequences, 15% to 20% of them singletons. The sequenced sample consisted of PBMCs. These TCRs come from a human donor in good health (CMV status not recorded). Some clones in this sample may be carry-over from other donors' samples.

This clonotype was counted only a few times. The rearrangement links TRBV2 to TRBJ1-1; tentatively, D is TRBD1 (5 bases). Germline CDR1 and CDR2: SNHLY and FYNNEI. V lost 7 bases and J lost 1, with 16 bases in between. This CDR3 has 15 residues. The CDR3 reads CASKVGGHTNTEAFF. In DNA, the CDR3 is TGTGCCAGCAAAGTCGGCGGACACACGAACACTGAAGCTTTCTTT.

V is TRBV7-2 and J is TRBJ2-3, with 7 bases lining up with TRBD1. The CDR3 is made up of 16 amino acids. Germline V gene lookup returns CDR1 SGHTA and CDR2 FQGNSA. With 5 bases clipped from V and 3 bases from J, the junction kept 11 bases outside the gene matches. CDR3 sequence reads: CASSPRQGRKTDTQYF. CDR3 bases: TGTGCCAGCAGCCCACGACAGGGTAGGAAGACAGATACGCAGTATTTT.

The rearrangement uses TRBV6-5 and TRBJ2-6; TRBD1 matches at 7 bases. Unmatched junction bases numbered 9, after V lost 6 bases and J lost 4 bases. Germline loops: CDR1 MNHEY, CDR2 SVGAGI. The CDR3 extends over 16 amino acids. The CDR3 loop reads CASSIRGQRGANVLTF. CDR3 coding DNA: TGTGCCAGCAGCATAAGGGGGCAGAGGGGGGCCAACGTCCTGACTTTC.